This TCR beta chain was sequenced during a study of vaccination and CD4 T cells after COVID-19. Sequence data for DNA of cultured CD4+ T cells were generated by the Oncomine TCR Beta short-read assay. Using its own MiXCR run on the PCR reads, TCRdb lists one record per CDR3 protein. The sample has 28,000 or so distinct CDR3 sequences, approximately 40% seen once. Concerning this clonotype: Its specificity is unknown.

The treatment was: roughly 11-day PBMC culture with coronavirus spike peptide pools or control peptides (ViraFEST assay). Germline assignment: CDR1 ENHRY and CDR2 SYGVKD. The CDR3 covers 13 residues. With 6 bases removed from V and 7 bases from J, the gap between germline ends came to 15 bases. This rearrangement joins TRBV10-3 to TRBJ2-5; the D gene could be TRBD1 or TRBD2 (5 bases each). Sequenced sample: CD4+ T cells from blood, cultured in vitro. The clonotype comes from a human donor who had recovered from COVID-19. This CDR3 is CAISRDPPGTQYF. The CDR3 DNA reads TGTGCCATCAGCCGGGACCCCCCAGGGACCCAGTACTTC.